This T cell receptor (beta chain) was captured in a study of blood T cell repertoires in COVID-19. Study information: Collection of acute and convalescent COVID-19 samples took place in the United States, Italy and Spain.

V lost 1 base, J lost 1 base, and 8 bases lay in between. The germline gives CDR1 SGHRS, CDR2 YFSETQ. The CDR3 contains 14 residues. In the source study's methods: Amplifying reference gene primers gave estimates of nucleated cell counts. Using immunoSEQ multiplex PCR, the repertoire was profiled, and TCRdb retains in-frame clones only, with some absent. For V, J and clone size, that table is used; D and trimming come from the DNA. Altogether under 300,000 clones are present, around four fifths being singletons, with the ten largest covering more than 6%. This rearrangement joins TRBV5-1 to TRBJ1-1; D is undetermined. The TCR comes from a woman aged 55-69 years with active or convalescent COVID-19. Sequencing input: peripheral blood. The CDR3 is CASSLTPGNTEAFF. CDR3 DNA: TGCGCCAGCAGCTTGACCCCGGGGAACACTGAAGCTTTCTTT.